This is a list of T cell receptor beta chains from one sample in a study of cytomegalovirus exposure and HLA in healthy donors. TCRdb's table, derived via immunoSEQ multiplex PCR, lists solely in-frame clones and lacks some. This table has fewer than 150,000 clones, 85% to 90% appearing once. Sequenced: PBMCs. The receptors stem from a woman under 30 in good health and CMV-seropositive. The CDR3 runs from the conserved cysteine through the conserved F or W. Each record gives: J gene, D gene, clone size, V gene, CDR3 protein, CDR3 DNA. D genes are given only for firm matches. Part of the rows lack a size; the others show once, few, many or a class for expanded clones.

j_call: TRBJ2-5
d_call: TRBD2
clone_size: NA
v_call: TRBV29-1
cdr3_aa: CSLSGAPQETQYF
cdr3_nt: TGCAGCCTGAGCGGGGCCCCCCAAGAGACCCAGTACTTC

j_call: TRBJ2-7
d_call: TRBD2
clone_size: NA
v_call: TRBV13
cdr3_aa: CASSLRGGSYEQYF
cdr3_nt: TGTGCCAGCAGCTTACGGGGGGGCTCCTACGAGCAGTACTTC

j_call: TRBJ1-1
d_call: NA
clone_size: NA
v_call: TRBV9
cdr3_aa: CASSPHDRNTEAFF
cdr3_nt: TGTGCCAGCAGCCCTCACGACAGGAACACTGAAGCTTTCTTT

j_call: TRBJ2-1
d_call: TRBD2
clone_size: NA
v_call: TRBV28
cdr3_aa: CASSLSLAGVSEQFF
cdr3_nt: TGTGCCAGCAGTTTATCACTAGCGGGAGTGAGTGAGCAGTTCTTC

j_call: TRBJ2-3
d_call: NA
clone_size: NA
v_call: TRBV5-8
cdr3_aa: CASRRGVSDTQYF
cdr3_nt: TGTGCCAGCAGGCGGGGAGTGTCGGATACGCAGTATTTT

j_call: TRBJ1-2
d_call: TRBD1
clone_size: few
v_call: TRBV7-2
cdr3_aa: CASSLVGTGNYGYTF
cdr3_nt: TGTGCCAGCAGCTTAGTAGGGACAGGGAACTATGGCTACACCTTC

j_call: TRBJ1-2
d_call: TRBD1
clone_size: NA
v_call: TRBV19
cdr3_aa: CASGQGRYGYTF
cdr3_nt: TGTGCCAGCGGACAGGGAAGATATGGCTACACCTTC

j_call: TRBJ2-6
d_call: TRBD1
clone_size: NA
v_call: TRBV5-4
cdr3_aa: CASSWTGLGPSGANVLTF
cdr3_nt: TGTGCCAGCAGCTGGACAGGGTTAGGTCCCTCTGGGGCCAACGTCCTGACTTTC

j_call: TRBJ2-2
d_call: NA
clone_size: NA
v_call: TRBV18
cdr3_aa: CASSPTSGSDTGELFF
cdr3_nt: TGTGCCAGCTCACCCACTTCAGGGTCGGACACCGGGGAGCTGTTTTTT

j_call: TRBJ2-7
d_call: NA
clone_size: NA
v_call: TRBV7-2
cdr3_aa: CASSFTISYEQYF
cdr3_nt: TGTGCCAGCAGCTTTACAATCTCCTACGAGCAGTACTTC

j_call: TRBJ2-1
d_call: TRBD2
clone_size: NA
v_call: TRBV2
cdr3_aa: CATSLAGGGYNEQFF
cdr3_nt: TGTGCCACCTCACTAGCGGGGGGTGGGTACAATGAGCAGTTCTTC

j_call: TRBJ2-3
d_call: NA
clone_size: NA
v_call: TRBV4-1
cdr3_aa: CASSQEEYLATDTQYF
cdr3_nt: TGCGCCAGCAGCCAAGAAGAATATCTAGCGACAGATACGCAGTATTTT

j_call: TRBJ1-6
d_call: NA
clone_size: once
v_call: TRBV19
cdr3_aa: CASSIGPDSPLHF
cdr3_nt: TGTGCCAGTAGTATAGGTCCAGATTCACCCCTCCACTTT

j_call: TRBJ1-5
d_call: NA
clone_size: once
v_call: TRBV19
cdr3_aa: CASSMIRGWDNQPQHF
cdr3_nt: TGTGCCAGTAGTATGATCCGGGGATGGGACAATCAGCCCCAGCATTTT

j_call: TRBJ1-3
d_call: NA
clone_size: NA
v_call: TRBV29-1
cdr3_aa: CSVPSGAGNTIYF
cdr3_nt: TGCAGCGTTCCTTCAGGGGCTGGAAACACCATATATTTT

j_call: TRBJ1-2
d_call: TRBD1
clone_size: NA
v_call: TRBV10-1
cdr3_aa: CASSLPRQGYYGYTF
cdr3_nt: TGCGCCAGCAGTCTCCCTCGACAGGGCTACTATGGCTACACCTTC

j_call: TRBJ2-7
d_call: TRBD2
clone_size: few
v_call: TRBV7-6
cdr3_aa: CASSLGPSGPYEQYF
cdr3_nt: TGTGCCAGCAGCTTGGGGCCTAGCGGTCCTTACGAGCAGTACTTC

j_call: TRBJ2-5
d_call: TRBD2
clone_size: NA
v_call: TRBV5-4
cdr3_aa: CASSSGTSGGSETQYF
cdr3_nt: TGTGCCAGCAGCTCGGGGACTAGCGGGGGATCGGAGACCCAGTACTTC

j_call: TRBJ2-7
d_call: TRBD1
clone_size: NA
v_call: TRBV18
cdr3_aa: CASSHGQGSGSYEQYF
cdr3_nt: TGTGCCAGCTCCCACGGACAGGGAAGTGGGTCCTACGAGCAGTACTTC

j_call: TRBJ2-2
d_call: NA
clone_size: NA
v_call: TRBV7-3
cdr3_aa: CASSLTVGGTGELFF
cdr3_nt: TGTGCCAGCAGCTTAACAGTGGGGGGCACCGGGGAGCTGTTTTTT

j_call: TRBJ2-1
d_call: TRBD2
clone_size: NA
v_call: TRBV15
cdr3_aa: CATSSLAGVSSYNEQFF
cdr3_nt: TGTGCCACCAGCAGCCTAGCGGGGGTCAGCTCCTACAATGAGCAGTTCTTC

j_call: TRBJ2-3
d_call: TRBD2
clone_size: once
v_call: TRBV14
cdr3_aa: CASSLRLAGGRDTQYF
cdr3_nt: TGTGCCAGCAGCCTACGACTAGCGGGAGGGCGAGATACGCAGTATTTT

j_call: TRBJ2-3
d_call: TRBD2
clone_size: NA
v_call: TRBV29-1
cdr3_aa: CSVDLAGGRDTQYF
cdr3_nt: TGCAGCGTTGATCTAGCGGGGGGTCGGGATACGCAGTATTTT